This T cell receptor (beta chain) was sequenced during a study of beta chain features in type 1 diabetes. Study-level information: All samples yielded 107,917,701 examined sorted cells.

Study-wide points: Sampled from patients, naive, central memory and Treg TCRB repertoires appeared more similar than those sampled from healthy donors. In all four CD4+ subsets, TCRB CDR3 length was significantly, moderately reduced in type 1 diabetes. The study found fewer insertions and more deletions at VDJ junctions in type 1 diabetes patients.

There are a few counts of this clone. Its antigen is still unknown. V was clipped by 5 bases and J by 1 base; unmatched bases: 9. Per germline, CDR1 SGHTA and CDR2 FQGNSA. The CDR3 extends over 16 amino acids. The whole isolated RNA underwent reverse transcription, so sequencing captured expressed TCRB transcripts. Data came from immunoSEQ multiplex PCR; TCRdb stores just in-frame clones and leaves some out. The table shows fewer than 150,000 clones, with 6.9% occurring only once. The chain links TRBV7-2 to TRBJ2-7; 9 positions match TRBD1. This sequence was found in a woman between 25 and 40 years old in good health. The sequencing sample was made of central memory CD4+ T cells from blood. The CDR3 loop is CASSAVGQGPSYEQYF. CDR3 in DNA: TGTGCCAGCAGCGCGGTGGGACAGGGTCCTTCCTACGAGCAGTACTTC. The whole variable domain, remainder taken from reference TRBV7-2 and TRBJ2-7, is GAGVSQSPSNKVTEKGKDVELRCDPISGHTALYWYRQSLGQGLEFLIYFQGNSAPDKSGLPSDRFSAERTGGSVSTLTIQRTQQEDSAVYLCASSAVGQGPSYEQYFGPGTRLTVT.